Sequencing of this TCR beta chain was carried out in a study of graft-versus-host responses after intestinal transplantation. Study-level information: Each recipient received anti-thymocyte globulin induction, then tacrolimus and steroids for approximately three years.

Findings and caveats of the study: GvH clone levels peaked in circulation, and this peak was associated with early post-transplant HvG declines.

In regard to this clone: Its target is not known.

TCRdb keeps only in-frame clones here, not all; method: immunoSEQ multiplex PCR. The data show under 140,000 clones, with 93% seen just once and approximately 0.49% held by the top ten. Sequenced material: unstimulated CD8+ T cells sorted from spleen or lymph node cells, taken before intestinal transplant. The receptor comes from a human donor who received an intestinal transplant.

Here the CDR3 DNA reads TGTGCCAGCAGGACAGGGACCCTCAATGAGCAGTTCTTC. This gives the protein CASRTGTLNEQFF. The gene calls are TRBV6-1 and TRBJ2-1; 7 nucleotides align to TRBD1. The CDR3 has 13 amino acids. Trimming took 6 bases from V and 6 from J; bases not matched to a gene: 5. Germline CDR1 and CDR2: MNHNS and SASEGT.